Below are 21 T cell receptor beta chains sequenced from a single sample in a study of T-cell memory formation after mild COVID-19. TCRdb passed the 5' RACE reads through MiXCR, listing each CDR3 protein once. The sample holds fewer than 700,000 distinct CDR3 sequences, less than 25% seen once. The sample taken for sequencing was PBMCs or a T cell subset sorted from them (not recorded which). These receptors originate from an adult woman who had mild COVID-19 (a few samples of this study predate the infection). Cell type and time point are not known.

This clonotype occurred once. In DNA form, the CDR3 reads TGTGCCAGCAGCTACAGACTAGCGGGAGTGACCGGGGAGCTGTTTTTT. This encodes CASSYRLAGVTGELFF. The rearrangement uses TRBV7-2 and TRBJ2-2, with 12 bases fitting TRBD2. V trimming: 4 bases; J trimming: 5 bases; junction bases outside the gene matches: 5. This CDR3 comprises 16 residues. Per the germline V gene, CDR1 is SGHTA and CDR2 is FQGNSA. The full variable domain, completed using reference TRBV7-2 and TRBJ2-2, is GAGVSQSPSNKVTEKGKDVELRCDPISGHTALYWYRQSLGQGLEFLIYFQGNSAPDKSGLPSDRFSAERTGGSVSTLTIQRTQQEDSAVYLCASSYRLAGVTGELFFGEGSRLTVL.

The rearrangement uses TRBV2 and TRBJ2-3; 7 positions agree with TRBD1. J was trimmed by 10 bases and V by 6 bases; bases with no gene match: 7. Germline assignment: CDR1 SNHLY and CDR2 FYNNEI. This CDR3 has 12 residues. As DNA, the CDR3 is TGTGCCAGCAGAAACAGGGGCCCCGCGCAGTATTTT. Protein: CASRNRGPAQYF.

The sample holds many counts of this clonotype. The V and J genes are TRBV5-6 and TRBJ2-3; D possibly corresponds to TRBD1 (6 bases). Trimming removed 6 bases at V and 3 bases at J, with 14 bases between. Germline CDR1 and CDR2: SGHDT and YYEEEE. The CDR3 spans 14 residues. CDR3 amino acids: CASKGQTLTDTQYF. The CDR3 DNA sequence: TGTGCCAGCAAAGGACAGACGCTTACAGATACGCAGTATTTT. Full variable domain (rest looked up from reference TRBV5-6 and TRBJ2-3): DAGVTQSPTHLIKTRGQQVTLRCSPKSGHDTVSWYQQALGQGPQFIFQYYEEEERQRGNFPDRFSGHQFPNYSSELNVNALLLGDSALYLCASKGQTLTDTQYFGPGTRLTVL.

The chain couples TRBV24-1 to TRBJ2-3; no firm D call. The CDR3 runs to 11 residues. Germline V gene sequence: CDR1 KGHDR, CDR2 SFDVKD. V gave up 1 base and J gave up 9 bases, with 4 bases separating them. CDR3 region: CATSDLGTQYF. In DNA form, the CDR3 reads TGTGCCACCAGTGATTTAGGCACGCAGTATTTT.

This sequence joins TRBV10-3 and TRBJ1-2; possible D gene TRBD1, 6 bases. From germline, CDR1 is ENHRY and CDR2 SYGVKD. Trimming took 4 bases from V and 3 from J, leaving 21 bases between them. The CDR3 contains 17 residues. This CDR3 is CAISAGSERGSHYGYTF. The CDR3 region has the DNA TGTGCCATCAGTGCGGGATCCGAGAGGGGGTCGCACTATGGCTACACCTTC.

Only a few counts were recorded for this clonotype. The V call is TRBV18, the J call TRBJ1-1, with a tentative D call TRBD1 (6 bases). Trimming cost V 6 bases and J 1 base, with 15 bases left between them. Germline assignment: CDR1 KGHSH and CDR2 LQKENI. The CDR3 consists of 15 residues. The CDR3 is CASSTAGQTNTEAFF. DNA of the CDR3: TGTGCCAGCTCCACGGCGGGACAAACGAACACTGAAGCTTTCTTT.

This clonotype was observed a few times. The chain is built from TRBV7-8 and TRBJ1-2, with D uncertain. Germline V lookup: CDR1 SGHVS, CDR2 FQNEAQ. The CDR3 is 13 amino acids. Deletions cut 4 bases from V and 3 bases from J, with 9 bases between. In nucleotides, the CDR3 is TGTGCCAGCAGCTACTCCGGGGACTATGGCTACACCTTC. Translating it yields CASSYSGDYGYTF.

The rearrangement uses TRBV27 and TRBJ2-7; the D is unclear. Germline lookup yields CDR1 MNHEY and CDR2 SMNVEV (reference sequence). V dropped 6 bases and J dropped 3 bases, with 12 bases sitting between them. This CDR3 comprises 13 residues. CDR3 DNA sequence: TGTGCCAGCAGCCACGCCCTGTTCTACGAGCAGTACTTC. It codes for CASSHALFYEQYF.

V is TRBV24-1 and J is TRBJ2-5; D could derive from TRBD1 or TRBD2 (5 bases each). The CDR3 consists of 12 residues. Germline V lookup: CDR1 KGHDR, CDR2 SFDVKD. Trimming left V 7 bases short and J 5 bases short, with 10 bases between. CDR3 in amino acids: CATSEGWETQYF. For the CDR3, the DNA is TGTGCCACCAGCGAGGGGTGGGAGACCCAGTACTTC.

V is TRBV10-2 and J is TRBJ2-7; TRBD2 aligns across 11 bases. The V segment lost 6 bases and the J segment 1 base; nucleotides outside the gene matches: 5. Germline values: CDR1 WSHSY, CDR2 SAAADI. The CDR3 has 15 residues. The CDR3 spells CASREGLAVSYEQYF. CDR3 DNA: TGCGCCAGCAGAGAGGGACTAGCGGTGTCCTACGAGCAGTACTTC.

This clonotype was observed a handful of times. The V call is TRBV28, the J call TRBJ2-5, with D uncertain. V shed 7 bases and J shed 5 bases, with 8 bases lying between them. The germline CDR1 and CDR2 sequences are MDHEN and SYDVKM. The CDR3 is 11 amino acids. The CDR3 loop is CASKIGETQYF. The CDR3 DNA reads TGTGCCAGCAAAATCGGGGAGACCCAGTACTTC.

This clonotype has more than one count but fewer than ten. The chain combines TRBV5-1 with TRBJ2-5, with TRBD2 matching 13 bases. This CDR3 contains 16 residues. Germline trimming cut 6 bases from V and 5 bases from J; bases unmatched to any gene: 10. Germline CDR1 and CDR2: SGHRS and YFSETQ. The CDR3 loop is CASKGGTSGTLETQYF. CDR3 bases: TGCGCCAGCAAAGGAGGGACTAGCGGGACTTTGGAGACCCAGTACTTC.

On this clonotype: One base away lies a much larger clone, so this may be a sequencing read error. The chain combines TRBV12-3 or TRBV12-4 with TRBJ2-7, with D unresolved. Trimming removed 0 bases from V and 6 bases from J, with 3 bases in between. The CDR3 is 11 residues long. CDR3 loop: CASSLAVEQYF. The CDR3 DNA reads TGTGCCAGCAGTTTAGCGGTCGAGCAGTACTTC.

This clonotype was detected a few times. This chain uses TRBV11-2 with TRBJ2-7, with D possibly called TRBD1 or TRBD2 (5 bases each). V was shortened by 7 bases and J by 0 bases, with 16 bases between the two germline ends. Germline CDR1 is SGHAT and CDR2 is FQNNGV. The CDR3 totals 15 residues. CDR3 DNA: TGTGCCAGCACCGTGGGACCCACCCTCTCCTACGAGCAGTACTTC. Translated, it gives CASTVGPTLSYEQYF.

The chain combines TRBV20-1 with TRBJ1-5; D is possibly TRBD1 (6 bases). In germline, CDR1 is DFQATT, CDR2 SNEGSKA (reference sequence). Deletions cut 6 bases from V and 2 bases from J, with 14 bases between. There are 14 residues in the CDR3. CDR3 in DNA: TGCAGTGCCAAAGGGGGGCGCGGCAATCAGCCCCAGCATTTT. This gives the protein CSAKGGRGNQPQHF.

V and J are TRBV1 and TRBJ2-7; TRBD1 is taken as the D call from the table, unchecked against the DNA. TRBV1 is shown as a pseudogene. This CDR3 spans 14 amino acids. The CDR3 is CTSSVPGELYEQYF. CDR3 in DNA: TGCACCAGCAGCGTACCGGGAGAACTCTACGAGCAGTACTTC.

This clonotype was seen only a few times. CDR3 in DNA: TGTGGGGGGCAGTCCCCCTACGAGCAGTACTTC. This encodes CGGQSPYEQYF. This sequence joins TRBV27 and TRBJ2-7; possible D gene TRBD1, 6 bases. The V gene's germline CDR1 is MNHEY and CDR2 SMNVEV (reference sequence). The length of the CDR3 is 11 residues.

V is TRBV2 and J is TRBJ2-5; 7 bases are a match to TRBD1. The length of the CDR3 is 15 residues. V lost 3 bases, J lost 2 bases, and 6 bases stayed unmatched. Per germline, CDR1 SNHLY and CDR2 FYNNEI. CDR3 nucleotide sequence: TGTGCCAGCAGTGACCGAGACAGGGTACAAGAGACCCAGTACTTC. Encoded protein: CASSDRDRVQETQYF.

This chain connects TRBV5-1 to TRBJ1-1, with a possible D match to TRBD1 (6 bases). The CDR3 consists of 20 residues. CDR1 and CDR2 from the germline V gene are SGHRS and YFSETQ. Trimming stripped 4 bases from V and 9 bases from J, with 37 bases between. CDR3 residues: CASSPPPATAQGWETLKAFF. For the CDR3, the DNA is TGCGCCAGCAGCCCTCCTCCCGCCACGGCCCAGGGGTGGGAAACACTGAAAGCTTTCTTT.

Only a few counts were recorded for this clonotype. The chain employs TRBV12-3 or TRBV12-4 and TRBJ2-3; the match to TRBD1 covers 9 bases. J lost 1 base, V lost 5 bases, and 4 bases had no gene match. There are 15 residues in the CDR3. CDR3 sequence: CASSIRDRGTDTQYF. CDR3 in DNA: TGTGCCAGCAGTATCCGGGACAGGGGCACAGATACGCAGTATTTT.

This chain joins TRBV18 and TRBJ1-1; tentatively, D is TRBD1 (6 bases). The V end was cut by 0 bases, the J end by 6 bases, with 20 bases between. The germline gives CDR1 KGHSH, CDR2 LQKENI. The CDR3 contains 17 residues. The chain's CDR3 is CASSPPSVDRVPAEAFF. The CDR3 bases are TGTGCCAGCTCACCACCGTCCGTGGACAGAGTACCCGCTGAAGCTTTCTTT.